Following are 22 T cell receptor beta chains from one sample sequenced in a study of cytomegalovirus exposure and HLA in healthy donors. Method: immunoSEQ multiplex PCR; TCRdb's copy keeps in-frame clones and lacks some. The sample yields roughly 300,000 clones, roughly 88% seen once. What was sequenced was PBMCs. The receptors originated from a woman aged 18-29 years in good health and CMV-seronegative.

The chain is built from TRBV14 and TRBJ2-7; 9 nucleotides match TRBD2. Trimming took 2 bases from V and 1 from J; bases not matched to a gene: 9. There are 17 residues in the CDR3. Germline V gives CDR1 SGHDN, CDR2 FVKESK. The CDR3 sequence is CASSQRGSGRVSYEQYF. CDR3 nucleotides: TGTGCCAGCAGCCAACGTGGTAGCGGGAGAGTGTCCTACGAGCAGTACTTC.

The chain has TRBV30 and TRBJ1-4; D not certain. Trimming shortened V by 4 bases and J by 0 bases, and 18 bases separated the two germline ends. CDR1 is GTSNPN and CDR2 is SVGIG in the germline V gene (reference sequence). The CDR3 covers 17 residues. DNA of the CDR3: TGTGCCTGGAATTGGAGAGGGCCAGTCACAACTAATGAAAAACTGTTTTTT. This gives the protein CAWNWRGPVTTNEKLFF.

This chain's CDR3 is CASSRGDTEAFF. The CDR3 DNA sequence: TGTGCCAGCAGCCGGGGGGACACTGAAGCTTTCTTT. The V gene is TRBV11-3, the J gene TRBJ1-1, with D tentatively TRBD1 (5 bases). Per the germline V gene, CDR1 is SGHNT and CDR2 is YENEEA. This CDR3 contains 12 residues. The germline V and J ends were trimmed by 5 bases and 3 bases, with 7 bases remaining between them.

The CDR3 coding sequence is TGTGCCAGCAGCCAAGGCAGGGTCCCTGAAGCTTTCTTT. It encodes CASSQGRVPEAFF. V is TRBV14 and J is TRBJ1-1, with D tentatively TRBD1 (5 bases). Germline values: CDR1 SGHDN, CDR2 FVKESK. Trimming left V 1 base short and J 6 bases short, with 9 bases between. The CDR3 runs 13 residues.

The chain links TRBV5-1 to TRBJ1-1; the match to TRBD1 covers 10 bases. The CDR3 consists of 17 residues. Germline V gene sequence: CDR1 SGHRS, CDR2 YFSETQ. V lost 3 bases to trimming and J lost 5 bases; unmatched junction nucleotides: 13. CDR3 sequence reads: CASSSDRGSGSMTEAFF. The CDR3 DNA reads TGCGCCAGCAGCTCGGACAGGGGGAGCGGCTCGATGACTGAAGCTTTCTTT.

The chain joins TRBV13 to TRBJ1-1; TRBD1 aligns across 8 bases. The CDR3 spans 13 residues. Germline CDR1 reads PRHDT; CDR2 reads FYEKMQ (reference sequence). The V segment lost 8 bases and the J segment 4 bases; nucleotides outside the gene matches: 6. The CDR3 reads CASGKTGGTEAFF. The CDR3 DNA sequence: TGTGCCAGCGGAAAAACAGGGGGCACTGAAGCTTTCTTT.

Only one count was recorded for this clone. The chain combines TRBV6-1 with TRBJ2-7, with 11 bases aligning to TRBD2. Trimming took 0 bases from V and 6 from J; bases not matched to a gene: 7. The germline CDR1 and CDR2 sequences are MNHNS and SASEGT. The CDR3 extends over 16 amino acids. The CDR3 DNA follows: TGTGCCAGCAGTGAAGCGATGGGACTAGCGGATCGCGAGCAGTACTTC. It encodes CASSEAMGLADREQYF.

The gene calls are TRBV30 and TRBJ2-3; D ambiguous. Germline V gene data show CDR1 as GTSNPN and CDR2 as SVGIG (reference sequence). This CDR3 contains 13 residues. Trimming removed 5 bases from V and 2 bases from J, with 11 bases in between. CDR3: CAWVQVATDTQYF. The CDR3 DNA is TGTGCCTGGGTCCAGGTGGCCACAGATACGCAGTATTTT.

The rearrangement links TRBV13 to TRBJ1-1; TRBD1 aligns across 9 bases. The trim removed 1 base at V and 8 bases at J, leaving 5 bases unmatched. Germline V gene sequence: CDR1 PRHDT, CDR2 FYEKMQ (reference sequence). This CDR3 spans 14 amino acids. Here the CDR3 reads CASSLARQGDEAFF. The CDR3 DNA reads TGTGCCAGCAGCTTAGCCCGACAGGGGGACGAAGCTTTCTTT.

The chain employs TRBV10-3 and TRBJ1-2; D remains ambiguous. This CDR3 is 13 amino acids long. Trimming removed 3 bases at V and 4 bases at J, with 9 bases between. From germline, CDR1 is ENHRY and CDR2 SYGVKD. CDR3 DNA: TGTGCCATCAGTGAACGTAGCCTCTATGGCTACACCTTC. Its translation: CAISERSLYGYTF.

The CDR3 DNA is TGTGCCAGCAGTTTAGGGCAGAATCACTATGGCTACACCTTC. Its protein product is CASSLGQNHYGYTF. This sequence joins TRBV27 and TRBJ1-2; no definite D call. The CDR3 contains 14 residues. V gave up 2 bases and J gave up 3 bases, with 10 bases separating them. Germline V gene data show CDR1 as MNHEY and CDR2 as SMNVEV (reference sequence).

The chain has TRBV27 and TRBJ2-3; a weak D match, TRBD1 (5 bases). CDR3 length equals 17 residues. Trimming pared 4 bases from V and 2 bases from J, leaving 19 bases between. CDR1 and CDR2 from the germline V gene are MNHEY and SMNVEV (reference sequence). This CDR3 is CASSYQTRTQSTDTQYF. CDR3 DNA sequence: TGTGCCAGCAGTTATCAGACTCGGACACAATCCACAGATACGCAGTATTTT.

The chain is built from TRBV9 and TRBJ2-7; 7 nucleotides align to TRBD2. CDR3 length equals 17 residues. The germline CDR1 and CDR2 sequences are SGDLS and YYNGEE. Losses at the gene ends were 0 bases for V and 7 bases for J; bases not matched to a gene: 16. DNA for the CDR3: TGTGCCAGCAGCGTAGGGGTTCTTGGAGCGGGACCCGAGGAGCAGTACTTC. Translation gives CASSVGVLGAGPEEQYF.

This clone came up a few times. The chain employs TRBV11-2 and TRBJ1-5, with D unclear. The V end lost 5 bases, the J end lost 1 base, and 9 bases lay between the germline ends. This CDR3 region has 14 residues. CDR1 is SGHAT and CDR2 is FQNNGV in the germline V gene. This CDR3 is CASSHGVSNQPQHF. CDR3 DNA: TGTGCCAGCAGCCACGGGGTAAGCAATCAGCCCCAGCATTTT.

The J gene is TRBJ2-7, the V gene TRBV25-1; tentative D call: TRBD2 (5 bases). Trimming removed 1 base from V and 3 bases from J, with 16 bases in between. This CDR3 is 16 amino acids long. The germline CDR1 and CDR2 sequences are MGHDK and SYGVNS. CDR3 loop: CASSELGVPESYEQYF. The CDR3 nucleotides are TGTGCCAGCAGTGAATTGGGAGTTCCCGAGAGCTACGAGCAGTACTTC.

The chain couples TRBV28 to TRBJ2-1; 7 bases line up with TRBD1. CDR1 is MDHEN and CDR2 is SYDVKM in the germline V gene. There are 14 residues in the CDR3. V dropped 5 bases and J dropped 6; count of bases not matched to a gene: 7. CDR3 coding DNA: TGTGCCAGCAGTGCACCGGGACAGCTCAATGAGCAGTTCTTC. Protein: CASSAPGQLNEQFF.

This clone was counted a few times. This chain links TRBV4-1 with TRBJ2-2; 7 bases are a match to TRBD2. Germline CDR1 is MGHRA and CDR2 is YSYEKL. The CDR3 is 16 amino acids. After removal of 5 bases from V and 7 bases from J, the junction contained 13 bases not matched to a gene. Here the CDR3 reads CASSSLQAGRDGELFF. CDR3 in DNA: TGCGCCAGCAGCTCCCTCCAGGCAGGGAGGGACGGGGAGCTGTTTTTT.

The CDR3 DNA is TGTGCCACCACGGGGATCATCTCCTACGAGCAGTACTTC. The encoded protein is CATTGIISYEQYF. This chain links TRBV6-6 with TRBJ2-7; possibly TRBD2 for D (5 bases). V lost 10 bases, J lost 0 bases, and 13 bases lay in between. The CDR3 loop spans 13 amino acids. Germline V gene data show CDR1 as MNHNY and CDR2 as SVGAGI (reference sequence).

The chain couples TRBV27 to TRBJ2-4; D possibly corresponds to TRBD2 (6 bases). CDR1 is MNHEY, CDR2 SMNVEV, per germline (reference sequence). The CDR3 is made up of 16 amino acids. The V and J ends lost 6 bases and 3 bases respectively, with 18 bases between them. In nucleotides, the CDR3 is TGTGCCAGCAGCCCCCCGGGAGCACGGGTCAAAAACATTCAGTACTTC. Translation gives CASSPPGARVKNIQYF.

In nucleotides, the CDR3 is TGCGCCAGCAGCTTGGCCAGCGGGAGAGCCCGGGGCGAGCAGTACTTC. This encodes CASSLASGRARGEQYF. V usage is TRBV5-1 and J usage is TRBJ2-7; TRBD2 matches 8 bases. The CDR3 sequence is 16 residues long. Germline trimming cut 0 bases from V and 6 bases from J; bases unmatched to any gene: 11. CDR1 and CDR2 from the germline V gene are SGHRS and YFSETQ.

In this sample, this clone turned up once. This chain uses TRBV15 with TRBJ2-1, with 13 positions matching TRBD2. V shed 3 bases, J shed 9 bases, and the junction held 8 bases outside the gene matches. Germline V gene data show CDR1 as LNHNV and CDR2 as YYDKDF (reference sequence). The CDR3 covers 16 residues. The CDR3 region has the DNA TGTGCCACCAGCAGTGGGGGGACTAGCGGGATTCGTGAGCAGTTCTTC. Its protein is CATSSGGTSGIREQFF.

This chain connects TRBV18 to TRBJ1-1; D remains ambiguous. V was trimmed by 0 bases and J by 3 bases, leaving 8 bases between them. Germline CDR1 reads KGHSH; CDR2 reads LQKENI. The CDR3 totals 14 residues. Written as DNA, the CDR3 is TGTGCCAGCTCACCACCGTTGCAGGACACTGAAGCTTTCTTT. This codes for CASSPPLQDTEAFF.